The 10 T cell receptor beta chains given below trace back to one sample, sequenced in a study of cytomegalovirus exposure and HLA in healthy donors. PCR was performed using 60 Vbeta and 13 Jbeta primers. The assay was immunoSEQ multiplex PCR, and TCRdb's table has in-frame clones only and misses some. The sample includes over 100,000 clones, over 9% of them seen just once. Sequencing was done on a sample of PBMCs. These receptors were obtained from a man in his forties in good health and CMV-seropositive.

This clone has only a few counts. Written as DNA, the CDR3 is TGTGCCAGCAGCTTGGCCGGGACTACAATATCCTACGAGCAGTACTTC. Translated, it gives CASSLAGTTISYEQYF. The chain joins TRBV5-4 to TRBJ2-7; 7 bases agree with TRBD2. J gave up 1 base and V 0 bases, and 7 bases lay outside the gene matches. Germline V gene sequence: CDR1 SGHNT, CDR2 YYREEE (reference sequence). This CDR3 spans 16 amino acids.

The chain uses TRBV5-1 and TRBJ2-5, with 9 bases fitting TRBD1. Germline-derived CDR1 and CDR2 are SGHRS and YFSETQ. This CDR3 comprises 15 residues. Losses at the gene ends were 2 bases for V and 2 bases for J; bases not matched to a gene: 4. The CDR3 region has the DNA TGCGCCAGCAGCTTCTTAGGACAGGGGCAAGAGACCCAGTACTTC. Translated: CASSFLGQGQETQYF.

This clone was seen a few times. The CDR3 loop reads CASSPLGSPEAFF. CDR3 sequence (DNA): TGTGCCAGCAGCCCCTTGGGGAGTCCTGAAGCTTTCTTT. V and J are TRBV5-4 and TRBJ1-1; D is unresolved. CDR1 SGHNT and CDR2 YYREEE come from the germline V gene (reference sequence). Trimming shortened V by 4 bases and J by 6 bases, and 13 bases separated the two germline ends. This CDR3 has 13 residues.

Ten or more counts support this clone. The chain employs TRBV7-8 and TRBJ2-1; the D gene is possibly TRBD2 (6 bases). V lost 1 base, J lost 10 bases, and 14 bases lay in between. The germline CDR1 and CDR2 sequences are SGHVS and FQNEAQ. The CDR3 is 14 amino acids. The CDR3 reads CASSLVETSGEQFF. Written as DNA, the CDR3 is TGTGCCAGCAGCTTAGTGGAGACTAGTGGAGAGCAGTTCTTC. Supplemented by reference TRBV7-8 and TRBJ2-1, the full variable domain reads GAGVSQSPRYKVAKRGQDVALRCDPISGHVSLFWYQQALGQGPEFLTYFQNEAQLDKSGLPSDRFFAERPEGSVSTLKIQRTQQEDSAVYLCASSLVETSGEQFFGPGTRLTVL.

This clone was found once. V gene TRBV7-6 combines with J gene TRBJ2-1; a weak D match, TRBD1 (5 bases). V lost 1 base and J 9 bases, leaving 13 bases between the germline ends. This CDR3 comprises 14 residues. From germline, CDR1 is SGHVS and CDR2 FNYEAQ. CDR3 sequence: CASSLEGEDGEQFF. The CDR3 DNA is TGTGCCAGCAGCTTAGAAGGGGAAGACGGTGAGCAGTTCTTC.

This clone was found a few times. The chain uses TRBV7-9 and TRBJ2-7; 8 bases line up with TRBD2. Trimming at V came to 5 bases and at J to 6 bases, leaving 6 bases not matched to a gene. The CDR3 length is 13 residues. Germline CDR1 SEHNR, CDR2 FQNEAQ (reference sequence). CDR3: CASSTPGLGEQYF. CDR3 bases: TGTGCCAGCAGCACGCCGGGACTAGGCGAGCAGTACTTC.

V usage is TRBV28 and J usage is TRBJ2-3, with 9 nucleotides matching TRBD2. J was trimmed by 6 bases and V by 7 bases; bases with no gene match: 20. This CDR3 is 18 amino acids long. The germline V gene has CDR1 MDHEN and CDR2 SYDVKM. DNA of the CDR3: TGTGCCAGCAAGCCACAGGATCTAATTGGGCGGGAGGGGGATACGCAGTATTTT. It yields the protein CASKPQDLIGREGDTQYF.

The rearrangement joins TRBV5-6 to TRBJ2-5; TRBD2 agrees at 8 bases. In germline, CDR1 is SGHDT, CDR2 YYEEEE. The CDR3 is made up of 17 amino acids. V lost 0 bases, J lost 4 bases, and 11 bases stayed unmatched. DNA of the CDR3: TGTGCCAGCAGCTTGGGTCTAGCGGGCAGAGTGGGAGAGACCCAGTACTTC. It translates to CASSLGLAGRVGETQYF.

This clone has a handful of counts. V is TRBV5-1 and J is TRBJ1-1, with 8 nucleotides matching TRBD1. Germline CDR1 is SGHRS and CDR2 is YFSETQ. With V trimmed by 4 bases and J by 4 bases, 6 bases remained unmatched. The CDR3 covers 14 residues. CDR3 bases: TGCGCCAGCAGCGATCAGGGGGCGAGCACTGAAGCTTTCTTT. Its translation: CASSDQGASTEAFF.

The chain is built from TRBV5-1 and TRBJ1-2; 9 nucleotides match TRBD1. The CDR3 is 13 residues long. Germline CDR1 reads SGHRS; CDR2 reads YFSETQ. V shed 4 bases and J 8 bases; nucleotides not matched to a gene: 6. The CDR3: CASSVGDRAGYTF. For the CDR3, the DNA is TGCGCCAGCAGCGTGGGGGACAGGGCGGGCTACACCTTC.